Listed here are 18 T cell receptor beta chains from one sample, sequenced in a study of T cells in women clearing cervical HPV infection. Using immunoSEQ multiplex PCR, the repertoire was profiled, and TCRdb retains in-frame clones only, with some absent. Here the sample table reports about 22,000 clones. The sequenced sample consisted of blood buffy coat. The source of these receptors is a woman between 18 and 69 years old with a cervical HPV16 infection that either progressed to CIN3+ or cleared (not recorded which).

Comment on this clone: Sequencing ends 3 residues short of the CDR3 end; the germline J gene provides the rest. The chain links TRBV28 to TRBJ1-6; TRBD1 matches 7 bases. The CDR3 is 16 residues long. Trimming cost V 4 bases and J 4 bases; bases outside gene matches: 7. Germline-derived CDR1 and CDR2 are MDHEN and SYDVKM. This chain's CDR3 is CASSSMGTAYNSPLHF. The sequenced part of the CDR3 DNA is TGTGCCAGCAGTTCAATGGGGACAGCGTATAATTCACCC.

Note on this clone: The read terminates 3 residues before the CDR3 end, so the remaining end is supplied by the germline J gene. The V and J genes are TRBV15 and TRBJ2-7; TRBD1 might be the D (5 bases). The CDR3 is 13 residues long. Germline loops: CDR1 LNHNV, CDR2 YYDKDF (reference sequence). Trimming shortened V by 0 bases and J by 4 bases, and 7 bases separated the two germline ends. The CDR3 DNA, read in part, is TGTGCCACCAGCAGAGACCAGGGTTACGAG. It translates to CATSRDQGYE. The whole CDR3 sequence reads CATSRDQGYEQYF.

Details on this clone: Read sequence stops 3 residues before the CDR3 end, and the germline J gene provides the missing end. V is TRBV19 and J is TRBJ1-5, with TRBD1 as a possible D gene (5 bases). The CDR3 sequence is 15 residues long. Trimming shortened V by 8 bases and J by 3 bases, and 17 bases separated the two germline ends. CDR1 and CDR2 from the germline V gene are LNHDA and SQIVND (reference sequence). CDR3 residues: CASAMRGRHNQPQHF. The covered CDR3 bases are TGTGCCAGTGCGATGAGGGGTAGGCACAATCAGCCC.

A note on this clone: The read halts 3 residues ahead of the CDR3 end, with the missing end drawn from the germline J gene. The V and J genes are TRBV4-1 and TRBJ1-6; 9 bases align to TRBD1. The CDR3 runs to 15 residues. CDR1 is MGHRA, CDR2 YSYEKL, per germline. J gave up 9 bases and V 0 bases, and 3 bases lay outside the gene matches. CDR3 region: CASSQEGQGSSPLHF. The sequenced CDR3 bases are TGCGCCAGCAGCCAAGAGGGACAGGGCAGTTCACCC.

With respect to this clone: The read ends 3 residues early relative to the CDR3; the germline J gene fills the gap. The V call is TRBV12-3 or TRBV12-4, the J call TRBJ2-7, with D tentatively TRBD2 (5 bases). The V and J ends lost 6 bases and 5 bases respectively, with 11 bases between them. The CDR3 consists of 12 residues. This CDR3 reads CASRDLEDEQYF. CDR3 DNA (partial): TGTGCCAGCAGGGACTTGGAGGACGAG.

Notes on this clone: The observed sequence ends 3 residues before the CDR3 terminus, with the missing tail filled in from the germline J gene. This chain connects TRBV20-1 to TRBJ2-3, with D uncertain. The CDR3 loop spans 11 amino acids. The germline V and J ends were trimmed by 3 bases and 4 bases, with 5 bases remaining between them. Germline V lookup: CDR1 DFQATT, CDR2 SNEGSKA (reference sequence). This chain's CDR3 is CSASSADTQYF. The CDR3 bases that were read are TGCAGTGCTAGTTCCGCAGATACG.

About this clone itself: The read comes to an end 3 residues before the CDR3 does, leaving the germline J gene to fill in the end. The chain is built from TRBV18 and TRBJ1-5; D call uncertain. V was pared by 6 bases and J by 5 bases, with 11 bases between. CDR1 is KGHSH and CDR2 is LQKENI in the germline V gene. CDR3 size: 13 residues. Here the CDR3 reads CASSGERDQPQHF. The CDR3 bases that were read are TGTGCCAGCTCCGGGGAACGGGATCAGCCC.

This clone is labeled medium-sized based on frequency. The read comes to an end 3 residues before the CDR3 does, leaving the germline J gene to fill in the end. V usage is TRBV7-9 and J usage is TRBJ2-3, with TRBD2 identical over 8 bases. Germline CDR1 is SEHNR and CDR2 is FQNEAQ (reference sequence). This CDR3 is 14 amino acids long. The V gene end was trimmed by 5 bases and the J gene end by 3 bases; junction bases not matched to a gene: 4. The CDR3 loop is CASSPGLVTDTQYF. The part of the CDR3 DNA that was read is TGTGCCAGCAGCCCGGGACTAGTAACAGATACG.

As to this clone: The read halts 3 residues ahead of the CDR3 end, with the missing end drawn from the germline J gene. This chain uses TRBV10-2 with TRBJ2-7; unclear D gene. Germline V CDR1 and CDR2: WSHSY, SAAADI. This CDR3 has 12 residues. V was cut by 4 bases and J by 3 bases, with 7 bases left in between. The CDR3 DNA, read in part, is TGCGCCAGCAGTGGAACAGTCTACGAG. Protein product: CASSGTVYE. The complete CDR3 protein is CASSGTVYEQYF.

Concerning this clone: Sequencing ends 3 residues short of the CDR3 end; the germline J gene provides the rest. The chain has TRBV5-1 and TRBJ2-1; 7 bases agree with TRBD2. CDR1 is SGHRS and CDR2 is YFSETQ in the germline V gene. After removal of 0 bases from V and 5 bases from J, the junction contained 5 bases not matched to a gene. There are 15 residues in the CDR3. CDR3 bases read: TGCGCCAGCAGCTTGGAAGGGACTACCAACAATGAG. It translates to CASSLEGTTNNE. The full CDR3 is CASSLEGTTNNEQFF.

About this clone: The read ends 3 residues early relative to the CDR3; the germline J gene fills the gap. The chain is built from TRBV5-6 and TRBJ2-3, with 7 positions matching TRBD1. Germline V gene lookup returns CDR1 SGHDT and CDR2 YYEEEE. The V and J ends lost 2 bases and 4 bases, in that order; junction bases with no gene match: 1. This CDR3 has 13 residues. The CDR3 sequence: CASSFQGADTQYF. The DNA read from the CDR3 is TGTGCCAGCAGCTTTCAGGGGGCAGATACG.

A note on this clone: The CDR3 end lies 3 residues beyond the end of the read and is filled in from the germline J gene. This chain uses TRBV6-2 or TRBV6-3 with TRBJ1-1, with 9 bases aligning to TRBD1. The CDR3 is made up of 14 amino acids. The germline V gene encodes CDR1 MNHEY and CDR2 SVGEGT. The V and J ends lost 6 bases and 7 bases, in that order; junction bases with no gene match: 9. The CDR3 DNA, read in part, is TGTGCCAGCAGAAAAACCGGGACAGGGAATGAA. Residues: CASRKTGTGNE. The complete CDR3 reads CASRKTGTGNEAFF.

To note about this clone: The read ends 3 residues shy of where the CDR3 ends; the end is completed using the germline J gene. The chain combines TRBV2 with TRBJ2-2, with 7 bases fitting TRBD1. CDR3 size: 14 residues. The germline CDR1 and CDR2 sequences are SNHLY and FYNNEI. CDR3 DNA (partial): TGTGCCAGCAGCCAACAGGGGCTGAATGAAAAG. It yields the protein CASSQQGLNEK. The entire CDR3 is CASSQQGLNEKLFF.

Of note for this clone: The read terminates 3 residues ahead of where the CDR3 ends, so the germline J gene completes it. The chain combines TRBV13 with TRBJ1-2; perhaps TRBD1 as D (6 bases). V was pared by 0 bases and J by 4 bases, with 12 bases between. This CDR3 has 15 residues. Germline CDR1 reads PRHDT; CDR2 reads FYEKMQ (reference sequence). CDR3 DNA, as far as it was read: TGTGCCAGCAGCTTAGGACAGGGCCAACTCTATGGC. Translated: CASSLGQGQLYG. From start to end, the CDR3 is CASSLGQGQLYGYTF.

Comment on this clone: The read halts 3 residues ahead of the CDR3 end, with the missing end drawn from the germline J gene. The chain joins TRBV18 to TRBJ2-7; 9 bases match TRBD1. V gave up 4 bases and J gave up 5 bases; unmatched junction bases: 18. The CDR3 loop spans 18 amino acids. CDR1 is KGHSH, CDR2 LQKENI, per germline. Partial CDR3 DNA: TGTGCCAGCTCACGAATAATTCCGGGACAGGGAGATCGAAACGAG. Its protein is CASSRIIPGQGDRNE. The whole CDR3 sequence reads CASSRIIPGQGDRNEQYF.

Of note for this clone: The read stops 3 residues short of the end of the CDR3; the missing end is completed from the germline J gene. The chain employs TRBV7-6 and TRBJ2-1; D uncertain. This CDR3 comprises 15 residues. Trimming removed 5 bases at V and 3 bases at J, with 14 bases between. Germline CDR1 SGHVS, CDR2 FNYEAQ. The part of the CDR3 DNA that was read is TGTGCCAGCAGCCAAGACTCACCAAGCTACAATGAG. Translating gives CASSQDSPSYNE. The full CDR3 is CASSQDSPSYNEQFF.

With respect to this clone: The CDR3 end is not reached by the read, which stops 3 residues before it; the germline J gene fills it in. This chain links TRBV18 with TRBJ2-1, with D possibly matching TRBD2 (7 bases). Germline loops: CDR1 KGHSH, CDR2 LQKENI. Trimming stripped 1 base from V and 9 bases from J, with 10 bases between. The CDR3 spans 13 residues. The CDR3 is CASSPQGGGEQFF. CDR3 DNA, as far as it was read: TGTGCCAGCTCACCACAAGGGGGGGGTGAG.

With respect to this clone: The read ends 3 residues shy of where the CDR3 ends; the end is completed using the germline J gene. The chain recombines TRBV19 with TRBJ1-5, with no clear D. The CDR3 has 13 amino acids. Trimming stripped 5 bases from V and 4 bases from J, with 9 bases between. Germline CDR1 and CDR2: LNHDA and SQIVND (reference sequence). The CDR3 bases that were read are TGTGCCAGTAGTTATAGCCCGAATCAGCCC. Amino acid sequence: CASSYSPNQP. The full CDR3 reads CASSYSPNQPQHF.